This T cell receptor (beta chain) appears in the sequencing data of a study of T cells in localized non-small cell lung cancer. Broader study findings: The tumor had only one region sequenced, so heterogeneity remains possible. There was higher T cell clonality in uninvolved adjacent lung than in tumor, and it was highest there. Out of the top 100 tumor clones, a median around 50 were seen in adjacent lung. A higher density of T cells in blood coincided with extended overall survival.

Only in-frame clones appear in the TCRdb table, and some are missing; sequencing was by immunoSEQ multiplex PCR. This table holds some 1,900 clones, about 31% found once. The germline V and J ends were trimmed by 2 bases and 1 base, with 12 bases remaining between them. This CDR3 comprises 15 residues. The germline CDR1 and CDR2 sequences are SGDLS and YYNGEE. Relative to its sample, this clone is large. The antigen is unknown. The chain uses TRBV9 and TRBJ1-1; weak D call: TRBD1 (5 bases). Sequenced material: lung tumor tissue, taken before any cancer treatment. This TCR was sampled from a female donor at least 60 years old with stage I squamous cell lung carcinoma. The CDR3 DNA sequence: TGTGCCAGCAGCGTCCCAACTGGGGGGAACACTGAAGCTTTCTTT. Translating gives CASSVPTGGNTEAFF. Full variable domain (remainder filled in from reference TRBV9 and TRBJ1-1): DSGVTQTPKHLITATGQRVTLRCSPRSGDLSVYWYQQSLDQGLQFLIQYYNGEERAKGNILERFSAQQFPDLHSELNLSSLELGDSALYFCASSVPTGGNTEAFFGQGTRLTVV.